This T cell receptor (beta chain) was sequenced during a study of blood T cell repertoires in COVID-19. Study at large: The study drew acute and convalescent COVID-19 samples from the United States, Italy and Spain. PBMCs, B-cell-depleted T cells, or T cells were the source of the cDNA or gDNA that made up the material.

Comments on this clone: The identical CDR3 is also encoded by other nucleotide sequences in the sample.

The authors' processing: Reference gene primer amplification gave estimated nucleated cell counts. Libraries were prepared by immunoSEQ multiplex PCR; TCRdb keeps only in-frame clonotypes and omits some of them. Clonal size and the V and J genes are those of that table, whereas D and trimming came from the DNA. This table holds over 150,000 clones, approximately 83% found once. Deletions cut 0 bases from V and 2 bases from J, with 6 bases between. There are 14 residues in the CDR3. Germline V gene lookup returns CDR1 SGHRS and CDR2 YFSETQ. The V and J genes are TRBV5-1 and TRBJ1-5, with D possibly TRBD1 on 6 matching bases. This TCR derives from a woman in her sixties or seventies with acute or convalescent COVID-19. Specimen: peripheral blood. CDR3 sequence (DNA): TGCGCCAGCAGCTTGGGGACAGGCAATCAGCCCCAGCATTTT. The encoded protein is CASSLGTGNQPQHF.